The clone carrying this T cell receptor beta chain was seen only a few times. Its antigen is not known. The data belong to a study of human T cells and chemical hapten exposure. Background on the study: Epicutaneous patch tests delivered 0.01% DPC to the upper back, with evaluation at 6 days. Study observations and caveats: Following DPC sensitization, TCRs present above 1 in 1000 frequency showed no change.

The time point: patch test 1, 2 weeks after DPC sensitization. Specified treatment: therapeutic diphenylcyclopropenone sensitization with weekly scalp DPC. TCRdb fed the RACE reads into MiXCR, producing one record per CDR3 protein. The data show around 300,000 distinct CDR3 sequences, around 7% seen once. The CDR3 spans 17 residues. Trimming left V 0 bases short and J 0 bases short, with 14 bases between. Germline CDR1 reads MNHEY; CDR2 reads SVGAGI. The chain employs TRBV6-5 and TRBJ2-5; possible D gene TRBD1, 6 bases. The source is a woman aged 18 to 35 with alopecia areata. Some clones in this sample may be carry-over from other donors' samples. The sample was whole blood, taken in connection with sensitization to the hapten diphenylcyclopropenone (DPC). This CDR3 reads CASSYSSDRFYQETQYF. The CDR3 DNA reads TGTGCCAGCAGTTACTCGTCCGACAGGTTTTACCAAGAGACCCAGTACTTC.